A single sample gave rise to the 31 T cell receptor beta chains below, sequenced in a study of cytomegalovirus exposure and HLA in healthy donors (dated 2017 in TCRdb). Library construction relied on the immunoSEQ multiplex PCR assay. For the multiplex PCR, a mixture combining 60 forward primers for TCR Vbeta segments and 13 reverse primers for TCR Jbeta segments was used. TCRdb took over this immuneACCESS table, retaining in-frame rearrangements with V and J assigned. Such tables are incomplete; in checked studies, under half of the missing clones stem from an unresolved V gene, and the remainder is unexplained. Recorded for this sample are 170,000 or so clones; about 80% of them occurred a single time. The top ten constitute about 2.2% of the sample. The sequencing sample was made of PBMCs. These receptors all come from a woman in her 30s in good health and CMV-seronegative.

In its sample, this clone was seen once. The rearrangement joins TRBV5-4 to TRBJ2-3; TRBD2 agrees at 15 bases. The V and J ends lost 8 bases and 6 bases, in that order; junction bases with no gene match: 1. Germline V gives CDR1 SGHNT, CDR2 YYREEE (reference sequence). This CDR3 spans 13 amino acids. The CDR3 protein is CASGLAGGDTQYF. The CDR3, as DNA: TGTGCCAGTGGACTAGCGGGGGGGGATACGCAGTATTTT. The full variable domain, completed using reference TRBV5-4 and TRBJ2-3, is ETGVTQSPTHLIKTRGQQVTLRCSSQSGHNTVSWYQQALGQGPQFIFQYYREEENGRGNFPPRFSGLQFPNYSSELNVNALELDDSALYLCASGLAGGDTQYFGPGTRLTVL.

This clone was picked up a small number of times. This chain connects TRBV9 to TRBJ2-7; 7 nucleotides align to TRBD1. The V gene's germline CDR1 is SGDLS and CDR2 YYNGEE. V lost 0 bases and J lost 2; bases outside the gene matches: 2. CDR3 length: 14 amino acids. CDR3 sequence (DNA): TGTGCCAGCAGCGTAGGGGACAGACCCTACGAGCAGTACTTC. As protein: CASSVGDRPYEQYF.

The rearrangement joins TRBV18 to TRBJ2-7; TRBD2 matches at 16 bases. Germline assignment: CDR1 KGHSH and CDR2 LQKENI. J was trimmed by 5 bases and V by 6 bases; bases with no gene match: 16. The CDR3 totals 19 residues. The CDR3 reads CASSATPGLAGGPYHEQYF. DNA of the CDR3: TGTGCCAGCTCCGCCACGCCGGGACTAGCGGGAGGGCCGTACCACGAGCAGTACTTC.

The CDR3 region has the DNA TGTGCCAGCAGTGCCAGACAGGCTCTTCAGCCCCAGCATTTT. Protein sequence: CASSARQALQPQHF. The V call is TRBV6-1, the J call TRBJ1-5; weak D call: TRBD1 (6 bases). Germline CDR1 MNHNS, CDR2 SASEGT. V lost 4 bases and J lost 6, with 13 bases in between. The CDR3 is 14 amino acids.

The chain is built from TRBV7-2 and TRBJ2-7; D call uncertain. Germline loops: CDR1 SGHTA, CDR2 FQGNSA. The CDR3 contains 14 residues. Deletions cut 0 bases from V and 3 bases from J, with 9 bases between. CDR3 in DNA: TGTGCCAGCAGCTTAGCAGAGAGGCTCTACGAGCAGTACTTC. Translated: CASSLAERLYEQYF.

The CDR3 DNA reads TGTGCCAGCAGGGGGAGCTCCTACGAGCAGTACTTC. It yields the protein CASRGSSYEQYF. J is TRBJ2-7 and V is TRBV27; a weak D match, TRBD2 (5 bases). This CDR3 has 12 amino acids. Trimming left V 6 bases short and J 0 bases short, with 6 bases between. Germline V gene lookup returns CDR1 MNHEY and CDR2 SMNVEV (reference sequence).

On this clone: The CDR3 does not end in the conserved phenylalanine or tryptophan, so this is likely a read error. The chain couples TRBV11-2 to TRBJ1-3, with 8 bases aligning to TRBD1. This CDR3 spans 15 amino acids. Germline-derived CDR1 and CDR2 are SGHAT and FQNNGV. After removal of 7 bases from V and 4 bases from J, the junction contained 9 bases not matched to a gene. The CDR3, as DNA: TGTGCCAGCAACATCGCTGGGACAGGAGGAAACACCATATATTCT. Translated, it gives CASNIAGTGGNTIYS.

This chain links TRBV7-9 with TRBJ1-2; 11 bases agree with TRBD1. The V segment lost 3 bases and the J segment 6 bases; nucleotides outside the gene matches: 3. The CDR3 spans 14 residues. Germline V lookup: CDR1 SEHNR, CDR2 FQNEAQ (reference sequence). CDR3 loop: CASSFGQGAHGYTF. CDR3 nucleotides: TGTGCCAGCAGCTTTGGACAGGGGGCACATGGCTACACCTTC. The variable domain in full, with the rest retrieved from reference TRBV7-9 and TRBJ1-2, is DTGVSQNPRHKITKRGQNVTFRCDPISEHNRLYWYRQTLGQGPEFLTYFQNEAQLEKSRLLSDRFSAERPKGSFSTLEIQRTEQGDSAMYLCASSFGQGAHGYTFGSGTRLTVV.

The chain recombines TRBV9 with TRBJ2-7; D ambiguous. Germline assignment: CDR1 SGDLS and CDR2 YYNGEE. V lost 0 bases, J lost 1 base, and 8 bases lay in between. The CDR3 sequence is 14 residues long. As DNA, the CDR3 is TGTGCCAGCAGCGTAGTTGCAGGATCCTACGAGCAGTACTTC. As protein: CASSVVAGSYEQYF.

J is TRBJ2-3 and V is TRBV20-1; D is unresolved. The CDR3 has 11 residues. Trimming stripped 2 bases from V and 5 bases from J, with 5 bases between. CDR1 is DFQATT, CDR2 SNEGSKA, per germline (reference sequence). CDR3 bases: TGCAGTGCTAGACTTATAGATACGCAGTATTTT. Translation: CSARLIDTQYF.

The V gene is TRBV19, the J gene TRBJ2-4; 7 bases align to TRBD1. Trimming removed 5 bases from V and 2 bases from J; junction bases left unmatched: 15. The CDR3 totals 18 residues. Germline assignment: CDR1 LNHDA and CDR2 SQIVND (reference sequence). Written as DNA, the CDR3 is TGTGCCAGTAGTCAACTCCCATCGAACAGGGGAACCAAAAACATTCAGTACTTC. Protein sequence: CASSQLPSNRGTKNIQYF.

The chain joins TRBV29-1 to TRBJ2-3; tentative D call: TRBD1 (5 bases). This CDR3 has 14 residues. Trimming shortened V by 7 bases and J by 2 bases, and 16 bases separated the two germline ends. Looked up from germline, CDR1 is SQVTM and CDR2 is ANQGSEA. CDR3 DNA: TGCAGCGCTGAGACAGACCCAATCACAGATACGCAGTATTTT. Protein: CSAETDPITDTQYF.

The chain uses TRBV30 and TRBJ1-2; D not resolved. V lost 1 base, J lost 4 bases, and 10 bases lay in between. CDR1 is GTSNPN, CDR2 SVGIG, per germline (reference sequence). The CDR3 is 13 residues long. The DNA of the CDR3 is TGTGCCTGGAGTGCCGGGATCCCCTATGGCTACACCTTC. This codes for CAWSAGIPYGYTF.

The genes are TRBV4-3 and TRBJ1-3; D gene ambiguous. Trimming cost V 0 bases and J 0 bases, with 12 bases left between them. CDR3 length: 17 residues. Germline V gene lookup returns CDR1 LGHNA and CDR2 YSLEER. The CDR3 DNA follows: TGCGCCAGCAGCCAAGAAGTGACATCGATCTCTGGAAACACCATATATTTT. It is translated as CASSQEVTSISGNTIYF.

This chain uses TRBV6-1 with TRBJ2-5; D is undetermined. V lost 6 bases and J 2 bases, leaving 7 bases between the germline ends. CDR1 and CDR2 (germline): MNHNS, SASEGT. This CDR3 contains 12 residues. The CDR3 reads CASSPLQETQYF. Here the CDR3 DNA reads TGTGCCAGCAGCCCCCTTCAAGAGACCCAGTACTTC.

This sequence joins TRBV6-1 and TRBJ2-1; the match to TRBD2 covers 9 bases. V shed 6 bases, J shed 6 bases, and the junction held 9 bases outside the gene matches. This CDR3 has 15 amino acids. Looked up from germline, CDR1 is MNHNS and CDR2 is SASEGT. The DNA for the CDR3 is TGTGCCAGCAGCAACCCGGGACTAGCTAGCAATGAGCAGTTCTTC. Translated: CASSNPGLASNEQFF.

The rearrangement joins TRBV7-2 to TRBJ2-7, with D unresolved. The ends were cut back, 5 bases at V and 2 bases at J, with 13 bases in the middle. Looked up from germline, CDR1 is SGHTA and CDR2 is FQGNSA. The CDR3 is made up of 14 amino acids. CDR3 coding DNA: TGTGCCAGCAGCCCTCAGGCATACCCCTACGAGCAGTACTTC. This codes for CASSPQAYPYEQYF.

V and J are TRBV29-1 and TRBJ2-1; 11 bases align to TRBD2. This CDR3 comprises 14 residues. Germline V gene data show CDR1 as SQVTM and CDR2 as ANQGSEA. V lost 5 bases and J lost 3; bases outside the gene matches: 3. CDR3 sequence: CSVYTSGGYNEQFF. For the CDR3, the DNA is TGCAGCGTTTATACTAGCGGGGGCTACAATGAGCAGTTCTTC.

The rearrangement links TRBV5-4 to TRBJ2-1; the D gene is possibly TRBD2 (5 bases). CDR3 length equals 13 residues. With 5 bases removed from V and 3 bases from J, the gap between germline ends came to 9 bases. CDR1 and CDR2 (germline): SGHNT, YYREEE (reference sequence). The CDR3 nucleotides read TGTGCCAGCAGACGGACTGGCTACAATGAGCAGTTCTTC. Translation: CASRRTGYNEQFF.

This chain joins TRBV27 and TRBJ2-3; 11 positions agree with TRBD1. Germline lookup yields CDR1 MNHEY and CDR2 SMNVEV (reference sequence). Germline trimming cut 0 bases from V and 4 bases from J; bases unmatched to any gene: 18. The CDR3 is 21 residues long. The CDR3 reads CASSLSSPIGQGARLSDTQYF. The DNA of the CDR3 is TGTGCCAGCAGTTTATCGAGTCCGATTGGACAGGGGGCGCGTCTGTCAGATACGCAGTATTTT.

The genes are TRBV27 and TRBJ2-7, with 11 bases lining up with TRBD2. Germline values: CDR1 MNHEY, CDR2 SMNVEV (reference sequence). CDR3 length: 15 residues. V was pared by 3 bases and J by 4 bases, with 5 bases of the junction left unmatched. The CDR3 sequence: CASSLTSGASYEQYF. The CDR3 DNA is TGTGCCAGCAGTTTGACTAGCGGGGCGTCGTACGAGCAGTACTTC.

The chain couples TRBV6-1 to TRBJ1-5; D ambiguous. CDR3 size: 15 residues. V lost 6 bases, J lost 2 bases, and 14 bases lay in between. Germline V gives CDR1 MNHNS, CDR2 SASEGT. CDR3 DNA sequence: TGTGCCAGCAGCTCGGGGATGACGGGCAATCAGCCCCAGCATTTT. Its protein product is CASSSGMTGNQPQHF.

The chain employs TRBV18 and TRBJ2-1; D not certain. The CDR3 covers 12 residues. Germline CDR1 reads KGHSH; CDR2 reads LQKENI. Trimming pared 3 bases from V and 8 bases from J, leaving 8 bases between. CDR3: CASSPSSDEQFF. CDR3 in DNA: TGTGCCAGCTCACCCAGTTCCGATGAGCAGTTCTTC.

This rearrangement joins TRBV7-9 to TRBJ2-3, with 7 nucleotides matching TRBD2. In germline, CDR1 is SEHNR, CDR2 FQNEAQ (reference sequence). There are 13 residues in the CDR3. After removal of 2 bases from V and 11 bases from J, the junction contained 7 bases not matched to a gene. The CDR3 DNA is TGTGCCAGCAGCTTACCCCCAGCGGGGCAGCAGTATTTT. Residues: CASSLPPAGQQYF.

The chain couples TRBV28 to TRBJ2-1, with 8 positions matching TRBD2. The CDR3 runs to 17 residues. The ends lost 5 bases at V and 2 bases at J; junction bases unmatched: 11. Germline-derived CDR1 and CDR2 are MDHEN and SYDVKM. For the CDR3, the DNA is TGTGCCAGCAGTCGAGTTAGCGGGACCGAAGCCTACAATGAGCAGTTCTTC. Translated: CASSRVSGTEAYNEQFF.

V usage is TRBV11-2 and J usage is TRBJ2-6; D remains unclear. Looked up from germline, CDR1 is SGHAT and CDR2 is FQNNGV. Trimming removed 0 bases at V and 2 bases at J, with 8 bases between. The CDR3 runs to 16 residues. Written as DNA, the CDR3 is TGTGCCAGCAGCTTAGATCAGGTCCCTGGGGCCAACGTCCTGACTTTC. Residues: CASSLDQVPGANVLTF.

The chain uses TRBV19 and TRBJ1-2, with unresolved D. The CDR3 is 14 amino acids. V was pared by 0 bases and J by 7 bases, with 12 bases between. Per the germline V gene, CDR1 is LNHDA and CDR2 is SQIVND (reference sequence). The CDR3 DNA is TGTGCCAGTAGTATAGAAGGTAATAGAGGTGGCTACACCTTC. It is translated as CASSIEGNRGGYTF.

The chain links TRBV6-1 to TRBJ2-1, with TRBD2 identical over 11 bases. Germline V gene lookup returns CDR1 MNHNS and CDR2 SASEGT. The length of the CDR3 is 17 residues. J gave up 4 bases and V 0 bases, and 5 bases lay outside the gene matches. CDR3 coding DNA: TGTGCCAGCAGTGAAGCGGCTACTAGCGGGAGATACAATGAGCAGTTCTTC. Its translation: CASSEAATSGRYNEQFF.

The chain joins TRBV11-3 to TRBJ2-1; 10 bases line up with TRBD1. The trim removed 2 bases at V and 5 bases at J, leaving 15 bases unmatched. CDR1 SGHNT and CDR2 YENEEA come from the germline V gene. The CDR3 consists of 19 residues. In nucleotides, the CDR3 is TGTGCCAGCAGCTTAAGGGGACAGGGGACCCAACGACGGGACAATGAGCAGTTCTTC. It codes for CASSLRGQGTQRRDNEQFF.

This sequence joins TRBV11-2 and TRBJ1-1; 8 nucleotides align to TRBD1. Trimming took 3 bases from V and 1 from J; bases not matched to a gene: 1. This CDR3 has 14 residues. Germline V gene lookup returns CDR1 SGHAT and CDR2 FQNNGV. CDR3 nucleotides: TGTGCCAGCAGCTTGACAGGGGAGAACACTGAAGCTTTCTTT. This gives the protein CASSLTGENTEAFF.

The CDR3 coding sequence is TGTGCCAGCAGCTTATCACCCCGGGGTGACTATGGCTACACCTTC. This codes for CASSLSPRGDYGYTF. The rearrangement uses TRBV7-9 and TRBJ1-2, with D unclear. CDR1 and CDR2 (germline): SEHNR, FQNEAQ (reference sequence). CDR3 length equals 15 residues. V lost 2 bases to trimming and J lost 3 bases, with 13 bases between them.